This T cell receptor (beta chain) was sequenced during a study of cytomegalovirus exposure and HLA in healthy donors (dated by TCRdb to about 2017). Looking at the study overall: An earlier analysis of 550 to 700 of the donors reported more than 250 Gb of sequence data and some 120 million unique TCR beta sequences from approximately 180 million T cells. About 280 gigabases of sequencing data and tens of millions of unique TCR sequences were included in an early release covering about 600 HLA-typed donors. Of the approximately 400 genotyped donors, 75% to 85% were placed in the genetic ancestry cluster associated with self-reported Caucasian donors. The study was designed to test whether signatures of past pathogen exposure could be identified by cataloging public T cell receptors. The study used immunosequencing to profile the T cell repertoires of several hundred subjects and linked those repertoires to cytomegalovirus serostatus. Besides the first cohort of around 700 subjects, a separate validation cohort made up of over a hundred different subjects was used. To predict cytomegalovirus infection status, the study brought together high-throughput TCR immunosequencing, statistical association of individual TCRs with disease status, and machine learning. To study patterns of TCR occurrence, a later analysis re-analyzed previously published TCR beta repertoires from under 750 donors and added high-resolution HLA genotyping. Rather than drawing on any new phenotypic data, the later analysis identified candidate immune exposures from TCR beta sequences and the way those sequences occurred across donors. An earlier analysis of several hundred of the donors used high-throughput TCR beta sequencing to judge whether each TCR beta V gene segment behaved as functional or pseudogenic. Alongside the repertoire data, information on donor age, sex, ethnicity and CMV serostatus was compiled. Genome-wide SNP genotypes for about 60% of the 666 donors were used in a later genetic analysis, which treated that subset as a discovery cohort. All discovery cohort repertoires had been generated on a single sequencing platform. HLA typing included class I and class II loci at four-digit resolution. Typing coverage differed by locus: A, B, C, DRB1 and DQB1 were typed in about 620-640 donors, DQA1 in about 560, DPA1 in 600 to 610, and DPB1 in just under 490. About five DR-DQ haplotypes were treated as single units for association and clustering because of strong linkage in the cohort. On average, about 200,000 unique TCR beta nucleotide sequences were sequenced per donor among about 400 genotyped donors of the cohort, with 15% to 20% of those sequences being non-productive.

The library was produced with the immunoSEQ multiplex PCR assay. For the multiplex PCR, a mixture combining 60 forward primers for TCR Vbeta segments and 13 reverse primers for TCR Jbeta segments was used. The CDR3 region of rearranged TCR beta genes was amplified from genomic DNA with a multiplex PCR assay. The amplified TCR beta libraries were sequenced on the Illumina HiSeq System as 87-base-pair reads. The study's own analysis went as follows. A later analysis counted about 82 million unique TCR beta chains across the 666 repertoires, and roughly 11 million of these chains were shared by at least two donors. A nearest-neighbor algorithm error-corrected the raw reads and collapsed the reads into unique sequences, merging closely related sequences to remove PCR and sequencing errors. CDR3 sequences were aligned to IMGT reference sequences to assign V, D and J gene segments. For a sequence to be retained, at least a six-nucleotide match to both a V gene segment and a J gene segment was required. A rearrangement was called productive if the CDR3 had no stop codons and remained in frame with V and J, and every other rearrangement was called non-productive. Following IMGT convention, CDR3 was defined as the stretch from the second conserved V-encoded cysteine to the conserved J-encoded phenylalanine. The earlier analysis of about 500 of the donors excluded sequences that lacked an unambiguous match to a single V gene segment. An earlier analysis of several hundred of the donors called V segments functional above 56.7% productive rearrangements and segregating when the between-donor standard deviation exceeded 5%. A statistical classification framework was built for diagnosing cytomegalovirus status from the catalog of TCR beta chain sequences. A later analysis assigned V and J genes by comparing TCR nucleotide sequences with IMGT/GENE-DB human TR gene sequences. Using the TCRdist pipeline, a later analysis assigned CDR3 sequences along with most-parsimonious VDJ recombination scenarios. In a later analysis, each TCR beta chain was defined by its CDR3 amino acid sequence together with its V-gene family, and reads lacking a unique V-gene family were excluded. In a later analysis, several hundred highly shared, low-generation-probability nucleotide sequences were removed to address suspected cross-contamination and a sequencing artifact. For each public chain, a later analysis derived a clonal expansion index from normalized ranks of inferred template counts within each repertoire. A later analysis computed generation probabilities with a VDJ recombination model fitted to out-of-frame rearrangements, and checked the results against IGoR. In a later analysis, hypergeometric tests were used to score TCR-TCR, TCR-HLA and TCR-CMV co-occurrence, with a repertoire-size bias correction applied to TCR pairs. In a later analysis, false discovery rates were estimated by permuting HLA or CMV assignments 20 times. In a later analysis, co-occurring TCRs were grouped with DBSCAN, and TCRdist sequence similarity was added when clustering was performed within HLA-allele-positive subsets. Repertoires with fewer than 30,000 or more than 120,000 public chains, plus five repertoires with anomalous nucleotide sharing, were excluded from co-occurrence clustering. In its TCRdb copy, this immuneACCESS table keeps in-frame sequences only and misses some clones. Where compared with another copy, unresolved V genes explain less than half of these, and the others have no known cause. V and J calls plus clone size are reproduced from that table; the DNA served to infer D and trimming. In all, the sample holds some 120,000 clones, and over 8% of those were seen once. The top ten clones comprise approximately 5% of the sample.

There are 15 amino acids in the CDR3, from cysteine to phenylalanine inclusive. This entry keeps only the CDR3 DNA: 45 bases, framed from base 1. Between the V and J ends, shortened by 0 bases and 2 bases respectively, the junction contains 11 bases. CDR1 and CDR2, per the germline V gene, are SGHRS and YFSETQ. This clone was observed a few times. Its antigen specificity is not known. The record has no base qualities; no much larger clone is one base away. The cohort was made up of approximately 700 healthy bone marrow donors. At the time of sampling, all cohort members were nominally healthy, though unrecorded immune exposures were likely present. The donor was CMV seronegative and belonged to the group of around 350 seronegative cohort members. Each donor provided a peripheral blood sample, and peripheral blood mononuclear cells were used for TCR beta sequencing. The Qiagen DNeasy Blood Extraction Kit was used to extract genomic DNA from the blood cell samples.

Study-level results and caveats: In both the original and validation cohorts, the classifier was reported to diagnose cytomegalovirus status with high specificity and sensitivity. A few of the identified cytomegalovirus-associated TCR beta chains were confirmed in vitro to be specific for cytomegalovirus antigens. An association between a missense DCLRE1C variant and V-gene and J-gene trimming of TCR beta chains was found in a later genetic analysis and replicated in an independent cohort. A further reported finding was that TCR beta sequences accurately predicted the HLA-A and HLA-B alleles for most subjects in the first cohort. Specific HLA alleles were associated with 15,000 to 20,000 TCR beta sequences at a false discovery rate of 0.05 in a later analysis. Most TCR sequences were seen in very few donors, while some public TCRs were found in many individuals. When HLA alleles, especially DR and DQ, strongly co-occurred, TCR associations were difficult to assign to individual alleles. The authors suggested that the approach could potentially be generalized to other disease states and immunological phenotypes. In an earlier analysis of approximately 590 of the donors, most TCR beta V segments appeared in productive rearrangements about 87% or about 30% of the time, broadly matching IMGT annotations. Roughly uniform sequencing depth across donors was assumed in presence/absence analyses, although this assumption may not hold. Because the 87-base-pair reads could not distinguish some IMGT-functional V segments, including TRBV6-2 and TRBV6-3, those segments were excluded. Linkage disequilibrium might explain the correlated functional status among segregating V segments, but an unknown experimental factor could not be excluded. In a later analysis, several top co-occurrence clusters were reported to appear linked to parvovirus B19, influenza, CMV and Epstein-Barr virus. The sequencing pipeline was judged likely to have produced a cluster of highly shared sequence variants as a technical artifact. This cohort had only TCR beta chains sequenced, and the lack of alpha or paired-chain data limited which features could be detected. A later analysis found that HLA-associated TCR beta chains were more clonally expanded and had lower generation probabilities than equally common non-associated chains. A later analysis found that TCR association rates varied across HLA loci, with DRB1 alleles showing the most associated TCRs and HLA-C alleles the fewest. A later analysis found that most CMV-associated TCR beta chains appeared HLA-restricted, with HLA associations seemingly driven largely by CMV exposure. CMV serostatus was the only immune exposure information available for the cohort. A later genetic analysis reported fewer N-insertions in productive TCRs among donors in an Asian-associated ancestry cluster than the roughly 690-donor mean. In the study, approximately 150 TCR beta chains were listed as associated with cytomegalovirus. Because counts were too low, seventeen rarely observed V segments, including chromosome 9 orphons, were excluded from the earlier analysis of 587 of the donors. Because some donors lacked HLA typing at each locus, the association tests relied only on the typed subset.

Sequenced: PBMCs. This TCR came from a man in his forties in good health and CMV-seronegative. In this chain, TRBV5-1 is recombined with TRBJ2-5; the D segment could be TRBD1, given 6 matching bases. The DNA is TGCGCCAGCAGCTTGGGGCCGACAGGTCAAGAGACCCAGTACTTC. Its protein product is CASSLGPTGQETQYF.